This T cell receptor (beta chain) is from a study of blood T cell repertoires in COVID-19. Germline V gives CDR1 DFQATT, CDR2 SNEGSKA (reference sequence). Trimming cost V 5 bases and J 2 bases, with 6 bases left between them. The CDR3 has 11 amino acids. Study processing details: Reference gene primers were amplified, and this amplification served to estimate nucleated cell counts. Assay: immunoSEQ multiplex PCR; the TCRdb copy retains only in-frame clones and omits some. That table furnishes V, J and clone size, whereas the DNA furnished D and trimming. The sample lists fewer than 65,000 clones, more than 65% seen once, with less than 30% in the top ten.

What was sequenced was peripheral blood. The clonotype comes from a human donor in a cohort sampled during active COVID-19. The chain joins TRBV20-1 to TRBJ1-2; possible D gene TRBD1, 5 bases. The CDR3 loop is CSADRNYGYTF. The CDR3 coding sequence is TGCAGTGCTGACAGAAACTATGGCTACACCTTC.